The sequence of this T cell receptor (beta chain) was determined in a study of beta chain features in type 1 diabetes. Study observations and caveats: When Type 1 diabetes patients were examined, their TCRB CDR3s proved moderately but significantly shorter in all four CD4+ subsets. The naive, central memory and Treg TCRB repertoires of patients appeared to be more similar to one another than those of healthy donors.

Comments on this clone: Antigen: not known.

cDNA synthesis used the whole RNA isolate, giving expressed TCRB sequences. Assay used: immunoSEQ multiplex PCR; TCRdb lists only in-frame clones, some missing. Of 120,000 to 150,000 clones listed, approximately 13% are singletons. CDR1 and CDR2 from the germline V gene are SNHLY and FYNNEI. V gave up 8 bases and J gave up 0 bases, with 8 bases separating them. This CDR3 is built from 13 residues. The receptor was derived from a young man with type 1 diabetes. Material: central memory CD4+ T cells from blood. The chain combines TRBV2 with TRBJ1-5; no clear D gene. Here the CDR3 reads CASGGLSNQPQHF. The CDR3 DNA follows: TGTGCCAGCGGCGGACTTAGCAATCAGCCCCAGCATTTT.